These 5 T cell receptor beta chains share one sample of origin, sequenced in a study of T cell clonality in common variable immunodeficiency (dated by TCRdb to the mid-2010s). The paper as a whole reports these results and caveats: Fewer deletions and N-nucleotide insertions were reportedly observed in CVID TCRbeta sequences, and highly modified clones with 13 or more V deletions were reportedly absent from CVID TCRbeta sequences.

The method behind the library was the immunoSEQ multiplex PCR assay. As stored in TCRdb, this immuneACCESS dataset retains in-frame rearrangements with V and J assigned. A fraction of the clones does not appear; measured against another copy, unresolved V genes explain less than half of the discrepancy, and the remainder lacks a known reason. The sample records over 30,000 clones, none occurring a single time. Together, the top ten hold 6.7% of the sample. These TCRs are of unknown antigen specificity. Input material: peripheral blood mononuclear cells. The source of these receptors is a human donor with common variable immunodeficiency.

This clone was detected many times. Sequencing ends 3 residues short of the CDR3 end; the germline J gene provides the rest. The rearrangement links TRBV5-5 to TRBJ2-3; 11 positions agree with TRBD2. CDR3 length: 15 residues. V was pared by 4 bases and J by 6 bases, with 7 bases of the junction left unmatched. The germline CDR1 and CDR2 sequences are SGHKS and YYEKEE (reference sequence). CDR3 DNA, as far as it was read: TGTGCCAGCAGCATTACTAGCGGGAGTGAGGATACG. Protein: CASSITSGSEDT. The CDR3 reads in full as CASSITSGSEDTQYF.

This clone was counted only a few times. The DNA ends 3 residues before the CDR3 does, and the rest of the CDR3 is filled in from the germline J gene. V usage is TRBV7-3 and J usage is TRBJ2-6, with 8 nucleotides matching TRBD1. Unmatched junction bases numbered 13, after V lost 6 bases and J lost 9 bases. The CDR3 runs 16 residues. In germline, CDR1 is SGHTA, CDR2 FQGTGA. Here the CDR3 reads CASRDPGQGFGNVLTF. Incomplete CDR3 DNA: TGTGCCAGCAGAGATCCCGGACAGGGCTTCGGCAACGTC.

The table lists this clone with many counts. The sequenced fragment ends 3 residues before the CDR3 boundary, so the rest is inferred from the germline J gene. This chain connects TRBV6-8 to TRBJ1-5; D unresolved. The germline V gene encodes CDR1 MNHGY and CDR2 SAAAGT. The CDR3 consists of 16 residues. V was pared by 5 bases and J by 0 bases, with 14 bases between. The covered CDR3 bases are TGTGCCAGCAGTCCCCATGGACTCTATAGCAATCAGCCC. Translated, it gives CASSPHGLYSNQP. The entire CDR3 sequence reads CASSPHGLYSNQPQHF.

This clone was seen many times. The sequence runs out 3 residues before the end of the CDR3; the remainder is reconstructed from the germline J gene. The chain couples TRBV29-1 to TRBJ2-5; D gene unclear. The CDR3 is 12 residues long. Trimming removed 8 bases at V and 2 bases at J, with 12 bases between. Per germline, CDR1 SQVTM and CDR2 ANQGSEA. Partial CDR3 DNA: TGCAGCTTCAGGTCTCGTCAAGAGACC. Amino acid sequence: CSFRSRQET. The full CDR3 protein reads CSFRSRQETQYF.

Incomplete CDR3 DNA: TGTGCCAGTAGCCGGGGGGACTATCGCACAGATACG. This translates into CASSRGDYRTDT. The whole CDR3 reads CASSRGDYRTDTQYF. The chain couples TRBV19 to TRBJ2-3; 7 bases fit TRBD2. The observed sequence ends 3 residues before the CDR3 terminus, with the missing tail filled in from the germline J gene. CDR1 LNHDA and CDR2 SQIVND come from the germline V gene (reference sequence). The V and J ends lost 6 bases and 1 base, in that order; junction bases with no gene match: 7. The CDR3 is 15 residues long.